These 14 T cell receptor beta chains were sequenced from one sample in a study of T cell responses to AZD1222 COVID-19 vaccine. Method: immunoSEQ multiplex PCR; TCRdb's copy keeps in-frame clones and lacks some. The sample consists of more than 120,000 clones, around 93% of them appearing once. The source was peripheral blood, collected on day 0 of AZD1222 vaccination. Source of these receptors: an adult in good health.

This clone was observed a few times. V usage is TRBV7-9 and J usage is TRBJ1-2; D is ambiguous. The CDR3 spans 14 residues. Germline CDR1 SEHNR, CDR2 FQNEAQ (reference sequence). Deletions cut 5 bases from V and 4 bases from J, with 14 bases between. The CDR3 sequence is CASSTSGRTYGYTF. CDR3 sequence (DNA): TGTGCCAGCAGCACGAGCGGACGGACCTATGGCTACACCTTC.

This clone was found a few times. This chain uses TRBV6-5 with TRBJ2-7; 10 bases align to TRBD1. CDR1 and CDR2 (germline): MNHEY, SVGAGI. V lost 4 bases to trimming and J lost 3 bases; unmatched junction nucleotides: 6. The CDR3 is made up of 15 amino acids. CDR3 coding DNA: TGTGCCAGCAGTTCCCCGGGACAGGGGTTCTACGAGCAGTACTTC. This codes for CASSSPGQGFYEQYF.

CDR3 amino acids: CASSLGFRGIGEQYF. The CDR3 nucleotides read TGTGCCAGCAGCTTAGGTTTTAGGGGGATCGGCGAGCAGTACTTC. V is TRBV7-3 and J is TRBJ2-7; D is perhaps TRBD1 (6 bases). V shed 2 bases and J shed 6 bases, with 17 bases lying between them. CDR1 and CDR2 from the germline V gene are SGHTA and FQGTGA. CDR3 length equals 15 residues.

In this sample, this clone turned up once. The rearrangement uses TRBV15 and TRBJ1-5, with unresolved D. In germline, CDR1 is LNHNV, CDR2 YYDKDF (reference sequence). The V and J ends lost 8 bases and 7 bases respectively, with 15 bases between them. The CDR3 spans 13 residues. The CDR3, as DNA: TGTGCCACCGCTCACAATCGTCGGCAGCCCCAGCATTTT. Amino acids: CATAHNRRQPQHF.

CDR3 nucleotide sequence: TGTGCCAGCTCCCCCTGGACCCTTTACGAGCAGTACTTC. Amino acids: CASSPWTLYEQYF. The chain is built from TRBV18 and TRBJ2-7, with unresolved D. The V gene's germline CDR1 is KGHSH and CDR2 LQKENI. Trimming removed 6 bases at V and 4 bases at J, with 13 bases between. This CDR3 region has 13 residues.

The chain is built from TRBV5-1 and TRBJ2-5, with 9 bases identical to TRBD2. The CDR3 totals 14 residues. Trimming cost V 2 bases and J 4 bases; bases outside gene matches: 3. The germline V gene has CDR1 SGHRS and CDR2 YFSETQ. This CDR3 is CASSFGAGGETQYF. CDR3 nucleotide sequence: TGCGCCAGCAGCTTCGGAGCGGGAGGAGAGACCCAGTACTTC.

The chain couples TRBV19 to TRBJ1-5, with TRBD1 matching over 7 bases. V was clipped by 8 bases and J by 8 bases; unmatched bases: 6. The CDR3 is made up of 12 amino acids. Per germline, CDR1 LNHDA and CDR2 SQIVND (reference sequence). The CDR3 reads CASRQGVKPQHF. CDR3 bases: TGTGCCAGTCGACAGGGTGTGAAGCCCCAGCATTTT. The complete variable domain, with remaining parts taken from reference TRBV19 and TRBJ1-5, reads DGGITQSPKYLFRKEGQNVTLSCEQNLNHDAMYWYRQDPGQGLRLIYYSQIVNDFQKGDIAEGYSVSREKKESFPLTVTSAQKNPTAFYLCASRQGVKPQHFGDGTRLSIL.

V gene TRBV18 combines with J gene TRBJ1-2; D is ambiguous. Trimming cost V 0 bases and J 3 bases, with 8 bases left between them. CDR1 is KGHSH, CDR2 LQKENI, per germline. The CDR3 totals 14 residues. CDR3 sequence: CASSPPRNDYGYTF. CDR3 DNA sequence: TGTGCCAGCTCACCACCGAGGAATGACTATGGCTACACCTTC.

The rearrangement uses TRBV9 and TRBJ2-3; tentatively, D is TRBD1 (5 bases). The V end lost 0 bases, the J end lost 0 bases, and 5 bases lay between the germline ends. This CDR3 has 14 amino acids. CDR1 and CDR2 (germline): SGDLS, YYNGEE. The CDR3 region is CASSVDRSTDTQYF. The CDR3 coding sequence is TGTGCCAGCAGCGTAGACAGGAGCACAGATACGCAGTATTTT.

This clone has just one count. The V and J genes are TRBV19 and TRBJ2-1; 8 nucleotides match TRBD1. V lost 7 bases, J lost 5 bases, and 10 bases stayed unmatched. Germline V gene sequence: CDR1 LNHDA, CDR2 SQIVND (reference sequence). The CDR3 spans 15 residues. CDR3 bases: TGTGCCAGTACCCCCCTCGGACAGGGCCACAATGAGCAGTTCTTC. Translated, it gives CASTPLGQGHNEQFF.

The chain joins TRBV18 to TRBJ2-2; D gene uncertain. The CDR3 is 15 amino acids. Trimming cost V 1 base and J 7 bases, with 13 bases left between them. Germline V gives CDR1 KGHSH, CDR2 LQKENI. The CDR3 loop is CASSPQPPRLGELFF. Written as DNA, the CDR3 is TGTGCCAGCTCACCACAACCCCCCAGGCTCGGGGAGCTGTTTTTT.

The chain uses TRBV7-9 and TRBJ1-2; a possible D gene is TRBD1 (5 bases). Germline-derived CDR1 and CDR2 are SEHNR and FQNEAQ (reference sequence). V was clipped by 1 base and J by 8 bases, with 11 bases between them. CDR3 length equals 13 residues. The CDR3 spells CASSLVEGQGYTF. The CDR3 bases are TGTGCCAGCAGCTTAGTTGAAGGACAAGGCTACACCTTC.

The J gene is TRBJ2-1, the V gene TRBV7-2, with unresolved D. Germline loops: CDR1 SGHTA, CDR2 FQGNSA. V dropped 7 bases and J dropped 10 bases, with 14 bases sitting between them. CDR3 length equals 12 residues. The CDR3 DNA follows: TGTGCCAGCACCCTCTTATCCGTAGAGCAGTTCTTC. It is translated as CASTLLSVEQFF.

The CDR3 DNA reads as TGTGCCAGCAGCTTAGGGGGGTTGGACTACGAGCAGTACTTC. Translation: CASSLGGLDYEQYF. The chain carries TRBV13 and TRBJ2-7; D gene unclear. The CDR3 totals 14 residues. The germline V and J ends were trimmed by 0 bases and 3 bases, with 9 bases remaining between them. In germline, CDR1 is PRHDT, CDR2 FYEKMQ (reference sequence).